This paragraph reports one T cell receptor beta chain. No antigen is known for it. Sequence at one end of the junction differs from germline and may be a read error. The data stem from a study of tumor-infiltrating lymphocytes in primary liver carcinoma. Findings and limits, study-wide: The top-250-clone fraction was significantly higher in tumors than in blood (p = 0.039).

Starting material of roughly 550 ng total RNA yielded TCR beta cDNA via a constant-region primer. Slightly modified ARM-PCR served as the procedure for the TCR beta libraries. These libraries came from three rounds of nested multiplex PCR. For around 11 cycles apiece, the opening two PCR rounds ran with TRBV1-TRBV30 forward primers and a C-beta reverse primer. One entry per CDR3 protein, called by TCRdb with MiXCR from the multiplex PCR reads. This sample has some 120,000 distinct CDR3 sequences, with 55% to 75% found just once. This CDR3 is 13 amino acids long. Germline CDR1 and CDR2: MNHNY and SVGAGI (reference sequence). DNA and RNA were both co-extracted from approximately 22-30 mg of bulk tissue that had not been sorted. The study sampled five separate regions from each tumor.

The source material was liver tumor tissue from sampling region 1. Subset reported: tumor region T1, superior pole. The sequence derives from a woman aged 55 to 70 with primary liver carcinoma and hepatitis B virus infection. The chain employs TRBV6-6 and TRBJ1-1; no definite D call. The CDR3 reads CASSLTSNIEAFF. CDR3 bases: TGTGCCAGCAGTCTCACGAGTAACATTGAAGCTTTCTTT.